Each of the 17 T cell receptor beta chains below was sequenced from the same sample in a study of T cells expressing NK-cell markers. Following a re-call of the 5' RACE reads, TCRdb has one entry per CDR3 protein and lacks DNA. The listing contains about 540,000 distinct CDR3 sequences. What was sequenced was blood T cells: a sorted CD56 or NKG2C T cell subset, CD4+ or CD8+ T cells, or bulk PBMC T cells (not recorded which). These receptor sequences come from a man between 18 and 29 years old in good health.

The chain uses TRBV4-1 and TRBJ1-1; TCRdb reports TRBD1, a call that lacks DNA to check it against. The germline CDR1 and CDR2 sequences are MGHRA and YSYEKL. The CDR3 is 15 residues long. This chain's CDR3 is CASSRVGTGNTEAFF.

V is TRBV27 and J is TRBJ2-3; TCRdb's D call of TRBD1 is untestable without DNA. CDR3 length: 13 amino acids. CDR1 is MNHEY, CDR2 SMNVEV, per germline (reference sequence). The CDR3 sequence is CASTSGTSDTQYF.

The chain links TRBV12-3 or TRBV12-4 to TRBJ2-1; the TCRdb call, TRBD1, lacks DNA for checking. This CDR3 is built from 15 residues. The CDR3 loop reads CASSKGTETYNEQFF.

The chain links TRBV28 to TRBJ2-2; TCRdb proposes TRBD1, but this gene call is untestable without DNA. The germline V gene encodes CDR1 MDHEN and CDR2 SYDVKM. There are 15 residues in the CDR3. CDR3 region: CATNPGRRNTGELFF.

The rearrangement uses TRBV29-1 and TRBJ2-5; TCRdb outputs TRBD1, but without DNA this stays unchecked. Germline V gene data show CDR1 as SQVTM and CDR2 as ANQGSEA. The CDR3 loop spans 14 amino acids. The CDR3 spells CSVVTDKLKETQYF.

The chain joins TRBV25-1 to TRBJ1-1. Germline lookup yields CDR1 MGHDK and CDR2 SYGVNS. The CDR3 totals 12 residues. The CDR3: CASSDPRGDAFF.

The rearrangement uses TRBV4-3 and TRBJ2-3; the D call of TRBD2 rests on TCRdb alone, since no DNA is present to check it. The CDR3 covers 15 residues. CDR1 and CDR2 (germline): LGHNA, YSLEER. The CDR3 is CASSQSRGSTDTQYF.

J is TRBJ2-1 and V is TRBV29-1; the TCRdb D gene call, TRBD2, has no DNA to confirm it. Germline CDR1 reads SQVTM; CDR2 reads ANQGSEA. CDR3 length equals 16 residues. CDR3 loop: CSVDGWEGPPYNEQFF.

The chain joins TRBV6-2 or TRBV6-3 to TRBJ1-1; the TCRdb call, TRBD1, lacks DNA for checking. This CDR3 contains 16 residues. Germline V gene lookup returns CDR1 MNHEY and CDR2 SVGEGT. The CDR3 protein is CASSYPEHPGNTEAFF.

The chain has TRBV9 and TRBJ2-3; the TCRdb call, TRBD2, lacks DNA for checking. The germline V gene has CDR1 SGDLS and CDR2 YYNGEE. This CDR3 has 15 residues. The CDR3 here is CASSDVGVGTDTQYF.

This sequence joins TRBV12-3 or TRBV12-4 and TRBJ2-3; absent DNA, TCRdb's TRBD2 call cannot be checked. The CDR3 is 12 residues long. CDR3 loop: CASRSTAGTQYF.

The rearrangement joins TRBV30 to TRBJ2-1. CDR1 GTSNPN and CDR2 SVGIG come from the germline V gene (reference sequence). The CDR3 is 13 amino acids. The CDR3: CAWSGSGNGEQFF.

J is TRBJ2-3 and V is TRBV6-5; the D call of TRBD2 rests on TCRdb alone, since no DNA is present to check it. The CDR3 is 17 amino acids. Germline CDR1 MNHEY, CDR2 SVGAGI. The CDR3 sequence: CASSYSNSGSTTDTQYF.

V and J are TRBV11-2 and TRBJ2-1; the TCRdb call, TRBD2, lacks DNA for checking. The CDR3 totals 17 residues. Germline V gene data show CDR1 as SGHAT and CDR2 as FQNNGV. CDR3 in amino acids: CASSLNGWTSGRGEQFF.

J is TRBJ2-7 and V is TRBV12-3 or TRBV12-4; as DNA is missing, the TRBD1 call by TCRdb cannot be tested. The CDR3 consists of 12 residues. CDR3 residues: CASSPHRLEQYF.

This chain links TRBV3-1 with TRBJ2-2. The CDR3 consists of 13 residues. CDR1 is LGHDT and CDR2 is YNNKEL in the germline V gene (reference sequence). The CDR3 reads CASSLDRSGELFF.

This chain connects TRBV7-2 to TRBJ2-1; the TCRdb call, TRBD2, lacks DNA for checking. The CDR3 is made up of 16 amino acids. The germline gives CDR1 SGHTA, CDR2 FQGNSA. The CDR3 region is CASSLKMASGHNEQFF.